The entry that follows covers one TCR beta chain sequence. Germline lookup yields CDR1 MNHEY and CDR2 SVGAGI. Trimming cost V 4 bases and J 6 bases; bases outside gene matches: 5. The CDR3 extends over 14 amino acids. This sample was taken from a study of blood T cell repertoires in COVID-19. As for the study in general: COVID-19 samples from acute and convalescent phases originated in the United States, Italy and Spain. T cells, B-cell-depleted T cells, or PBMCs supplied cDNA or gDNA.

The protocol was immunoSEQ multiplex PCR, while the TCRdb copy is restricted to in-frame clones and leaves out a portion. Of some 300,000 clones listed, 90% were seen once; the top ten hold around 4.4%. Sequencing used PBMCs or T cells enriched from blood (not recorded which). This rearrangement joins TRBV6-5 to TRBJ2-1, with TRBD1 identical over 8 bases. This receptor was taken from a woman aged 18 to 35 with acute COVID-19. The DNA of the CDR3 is TGTGCCAGCAGTTTGGGACAGGTTTTCAATGAGCAGTTCTTC. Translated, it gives CASSLGQVFNEQFF.